This entry concerns a single TCR beta chain. What antigen it recognizes has not been identified. No base qualities exist here, and no much larger clone lies one base off it. These data originate in a study of cytomegalovirus exposure and HLA in healthy donors (dated by TCRdb to the late 2010s). Regarding the complete study: According to a later analysis, one platform produced both the approximately 110 validation repertoires and the roughly 640 repertoires of the first cohort. The study aimed to test whether signatures of past pathogen exposure could be identified by cataloging public T cell receptors. Along with the approximately 620-subject first cohort, a separate validation cohort of over 90 different subjects was used. To predict cytomegalovirus infection status, the study combined high-throughput TCR immunosequencing, statistical association of individual TCRs with disease status, and machine learning. What the research found in general, with its limitations: The classifier was reported to diagnose cytomegalovirus status with high specificity and sensitivity in both the original cohort and the validation cohort. In the study, about 150 TCR beta chains were listed as associated with cytomegalovirus. In a later analysis, TCRs clustered in the first cohort were found to also tend to co-occur in the 120 or so validation repertoires, with 94% of cluster scores above 0. A later analysis lacked HLA typing for the validation cohort, so it scored co-occurrence in that cohort across all 120 or so repertoires. Across donors, most TCR sequences were observed very rarely, whereas some public TCRs were present in many individuals. A few of the identified cytomegalovirus-associated TCR beta chains were confirmed in vitro to be specific for cytomegalovirus antigens. It was suggested by the authors that the approach could potentially be generalized to other disease states and immunological phenotypes.

Donors formed part of the validation cohort, which comprised 120 subjects and was distinct from the first cohort of 550 to 850 subjects. Library construction relied on the immunoSEQ multiplex PCR assay. Concerning the study's data processing: A statistical classification framework was built to diagnose cytomegalovirus status from the catalog of TCR beta chain sequences. Drawn from immuneACCESS, this table holds only the in-frame rearrangements with V and J called that TCRdb kept. Clones are partly lost; checked studies trace under half to an unresolved V gene and leave the rest unexplained. The DNA gave D and trimming, while V, J and clone size come from that table. In all, the sample holds fewer than 350,000 clones, and roughly 90% of those were seen once. The top ten clonotypes cover over 0.7% of the sample. Including cysteine and phenylalanine, the CDR3 has 17 amino acids. This entry keeps only the CDR3 DNA: 51 bases, framed from base 1. Trimming leaves V shorter by 3 bases and J shorter by 0 bases, with the junction holding 5 bases beyond the gene matches. CDR1 and CDR2 are read off the germline V gene as SGHRS and YFSETQ.

Sample: PBMCs. The V gene is TRBV5-1 and the J gene is TRBJ2-1; 11 bases in the middle match TRBD2. The clonotype was recovered from a woman younger than 35 in good health and CMV-seronegative. The DNA sequence is as follows: TGCGCCAGCAGCTCCGGGACTAGCGGCCGCTCCTACAATGAGCAGTTCTTC. This is translated as CASSSGTSGRSYNEQFF. Extended through the reference TRBV5-1 and TRBJ2-1 proteins, this CDR3 yields the full variable domain: KAGVTQTPRYLIKTRGQQVTLSCSPISGHRSVSWYQQTPGQGLQFLFEYFSETQRNKGNFPGRFSGRQFSNSRSEMNVSTLELGDSALYLCASSSGTSGRSYNEQFFGPGTRLTVL.